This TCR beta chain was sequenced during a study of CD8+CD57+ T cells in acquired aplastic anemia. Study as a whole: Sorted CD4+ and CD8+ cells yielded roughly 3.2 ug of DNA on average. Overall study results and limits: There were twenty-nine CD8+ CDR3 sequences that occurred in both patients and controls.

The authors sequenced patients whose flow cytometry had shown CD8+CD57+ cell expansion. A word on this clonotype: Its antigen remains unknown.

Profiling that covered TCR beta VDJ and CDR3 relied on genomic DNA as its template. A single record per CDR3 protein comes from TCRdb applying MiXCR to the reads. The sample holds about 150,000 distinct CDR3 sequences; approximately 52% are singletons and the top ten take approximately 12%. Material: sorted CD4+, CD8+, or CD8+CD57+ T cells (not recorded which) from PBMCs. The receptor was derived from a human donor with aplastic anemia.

The CDR3 DNA reads as TGTGCCAGTAGTGATACTGCCCTCTACACCTTC. Protein: CASSDTALYTF. The V and J genes are TRBV19 and TRBJ1-2; no firm D call. CDR3 length equals 11 residues. Germline CDR1 reads LNHDA; CDR2 reads SQIVND (reference sequence). V lost 5 bases and J lost 10, with 11 bases in between.